This entry features one TCR beta chain sequence. How the authors handled the data: Researchers report that nucleated cell counts were estimated from reference gene primer amplification. Measured with immunoSEQ multiplex PCR; TCRdb has only the in-frame clones, and not every one. V and J calls and clone size are copied from that table; D and trimming were computed from the DNA. The table has approximately 130,000 clones, 80% to 90% seen once. This sample is part of a study of blood T cell repertoires in COVID-19. The CDR3 totals 15 residues. In germline, CDR1 is KGHSH, CDR2 LQKENI. Trimming left V 3 bases short and J 5 bases short, with 13 bases between.

The V gene is TRBV18, the J gene TRBJ2-2, with a weak D call TRBD2 (6 bases). This receptor was obtained from a man aged 45-65 years with active COVID-19. What was sequenced was peripheral blood. CDR3 in amino acids: CASSPGTGGTGELFF. The CDR3 nucleotides read TGTGCCAGCTCACCCGGGACTGGAGGGACCGGGGAGCTGTTTTTT.